Presented here are 3 T cell receptor beta chains from one specimen sequenced in a study of OX40 agonist ivuxolimab in advanced cancers. Only in-frame clones appear in the TCRdb table, and some are missing; sequencing was by immunoSEQ multiplex PCR. The table records about 69,000 clones, around 91% of them present only once. Sequenced material: CD4+ or CD8+ T cells sorted from blood, taken in a trial of the OX40 agonist ivuxolimab. The receptors come from an adult with an advanced solid tumor such as melanoma, head and neck, liver or kidney cancer.

The chain carries TRBV5-1 and TRBJ2-5; 10 positions agree with TRBD1. CDR3 length: 14 amino acids. V lost 0 bases, J lost 4 bases, and 0 bases stayed unmatched. Germline CDR1 SGHRS, CDR2 YFSETQ. Here the CDR3 DNA reads TGCGCCAGCAGCTTGGGGACAGGGGGAGAGACCCAGTACTTC. Protein: CASSLGTGGETQYF.

The chain employs TRBV28 and TRBJ2-1; 7 positions match TRBD2. This CDR3 has 16 amino acids. CDR1 is MDHEN and CDR2 is SYDVKM in the germline V gene. Losses at the gene ends were 5 bases for V and 2 bases for J; bases not matched to a gene: 9. The CDR3 here is CASSRLSGSPYNEQFF. The CDR3 DNA reads TGTGCCAGCAGTCGTCTTAGCGGGTCACCCTACAATGAGCAGTTCTTC.

The chain employs TRBV7-2 and TRBJ2-5, with 7 nucleotides matching TRBD2. Germline V gene data show CDR1 as SGHTA and CDR2 as FQGNSA. The CDR3 extends over 15 amino acids. The V gene end was trimmed by 0 bases and the J gene end by 5 bases; junction bases not matched to a gene: 6. This CDR3 reads CASSLAGGPLETQYF. CDR3 DNA sequence: TGTGCCAGCAGCTTAGCGGGAGGGCCCTTGGAGACCCAGTACTTC. The whole variable domain, remainder taken from reference TRBV7-2 and TRBJ2-5, is GAGVSQSPSNKVTEKGKDVELRCDPISGHTALYWYRQSLGQGLEFLIYFQGNSAPDKSGLPSDRFSAERTGGSVSTLTIQRTQQEDSAVYLCASSLAGGPLETQYFGPGTRLLVL.